The text below deals with one T cell receptor (beta chain). What it binds is not known. Looked up from germline, CDR1 is MDHEN and CDR2 is SYDVKM. The CDR3 totals 16 residues. V lost 5 bases, J lost 6 bases, and 8 bases stayed unmatched. This sample stems from a study of T cell responses to AZD1222 COVID-19 vaccine. Study-wide points: Repertoire collection took place solely once the T cell response had peaked. Targets within unmutated variant regions were reportedly found for nearly half of spike-specific TCRs.

Generated by immunoSEQ multiplex PCR, the TCRdb table keeps only in-frame clones and is missing some. In the table there are roughly 140,000 clones, more than 75% of which are singletons. The chain joins TRBV28 to TRBJ2-2; TRBD1 agrees at 11 bases. Source: peripheral blood, taken on day 0 of AZD1222 vaccination. This receptor was obtained from an adult in good health. CDR3 in DNA: TGTGCCAGCAGTCTACTGGACAGGGGGCTGTCCGGGGAGCTGTTTTTT. Protein product: CASSLLDRGLSGELFF.